This T cell receptor beta chain originates from a study of spatial heterogeneity in lung cancer. As regards this clonotype: At one end, the junction sequence differs from germline, possibly due to a read error.

Specified time point: blood at routine non-recurrence follow-up after resection. This CDR3 contains 17 residues. Germline CDR1 and CDR2: SGHTA and FQGTGA. Every individual TCR cDNA molecule carried its own unique molecular identifier, which allowed correction of PCR and sequencing errors. A single record per CDR3 protein comes from TCRdb applying MiXCR to the 5' RACE reads. Of over 70,000 distinct CDR3 sequences in the sample, 8% to 9% were seen once. Specimen: PBMCs, collected at follow-up. The TCR sequence derives from a female donor with early-stage non-small cell lung cancer. V usage is TRBV7-3 and J usage is TRBJ1-1; 10 positions match TRBD1. CDR3 sequence (DNA): TGTGCCAGCAGCTCAAGGCCCGGGACAGGGGTTAACAATGAAGCTTTCTTT. Translating gives CASSSRPGTGVNNEAFF.